This T cell receptor (beta chain) was captured in a study of OX40 agonist ivuxolimab in advanced cancers. On the study more broadly: Ivuxolimab was delivered to patients intravenously every 2 weeks at doses spanning 0.01 to 10 mg/kg.

Autoimmune disease history or systemic immunosuppression led to patients being barred. Clones were read by immunoSEQ multiplex PCR, and TCRdb kept only the in-frame ones, dropping some. Of fewer than 25,000 clones listed, nearly 70% are singletons. Germline CDR1 and CDR2: SNHLY and FYNNEI. This CDR3 has 17 amino acids. V shed 1 base, J shed 5 bases, and the junction held 11 bases outside the gene matches. This material consisted of CD4+ or CD8+ T cells sorted from blood, taken in a trial of the OX40 agonist ivuxolimab. This clonotype was obtained from an adult with an advanced solid tumor such as melanoma, head and neck, liver or kidney cancer. The J gene is TRBJ2-3, the V gene TRBV2; TRBD2 matches 8 bases. The CDR3 loop reads CASSEGGGAGERDTQYF. In DNA, the CDR3 is TGTGCCAGCAGTGAAGGTGGCGGAGCGGGAGAAAGAGATACGCAGTATTTT. The variable domain in full, completed from reference TRBV2 and TRBJ2-3, reads EPEVTQTPSHQVTQMGQEVILRCVPISNHLYFYWYRQILGQKVEFLVSFYNNEISEKSEIFDDQFSVERPDGSNFTLKIRSTKLEDSAMYFCASSEGGGAGERDTQYFGPGTRLTVL.